These T cell receptor beta chains were read from a single sample in a study of OX40 agonist ivuxolimab in advanced cancers. Measured with immunoSEQ multiplex PCR; TCRdb has only the in-frame clones, and not every one. The sample consists of about 48,000 clones, about 81% of them appearing once. Sequenced material: CD4+ or CD8+ T cells sorted from blood, taken in a trial of the OX40 agonist ivuxolimab. These receptors were taken from an adult with an advanced solid tumor such as melanoma, head and neck, liver or kidney cancer. Both conserved end residues are part of each CDR3. The order of the fields is J gene, clone size, D gene, CDR3 length, V gene, CDR3 DNA, CDR3 protein. A D gene is named only where the DNA matches it firmly. The size field is filled for only some rows; it gives once, few, many or a size class.

>TRBJ2-1|-|-|16|TRBV19
TGTGCCAGTAGGTTACAGGGTTCAGGACCATACAATGAGCAGTTCTTC
CASRLQGSGPYNEQFF
>TRBJ2-2|-|-|15|TRBV5-1
TGCGCCAGCAGCTTCTTACCGCAGAACACCGGGGAGCTGTTTTTT
CASSFLPQNTGELFF
>TRBJ2-3|-|-|14|TRBV7-2
TGTGCCAGCAGCTCCCAACGAGCGGCAGATACGCAGTATTTT
CASSSQRAADTQYF
>TRBJ1-3|-|-|16|TRBV19
TGTGCCAGTAGTATTGGAGGGATCACCTCTGGAAACACCATATATTTT
CASSIGGITSGNTIYF
>TRBJ2-7|-|TRBD2|18|TRBV7-2
TGTGCCAGCAGCTTTATCGGGAGGACTAGCGGGAGTTTTTCCGAGCAGTACTTC
CASSFIGRTSGSFSEQYF
>TRBJ1-5|-|-|14|TRBV12-5
TGTGCTAGCGACCAGGGCAGAGGTAATCAGCCCCAGCATTTT
CASDQGRGNQPQHF
>TRBJ2-3|once|-|16|TRBV7-8
TGTGCCAGCAGCCCCGGGGGTAGCCGACGTTTTGGTACGCAGTATTTT
CASSPGGSRRFGTQYF
>TRBJ2-1|-|-|15|TRBV19
TGTGCCAGTAGTATTGGGCAGGGGTCCTACAATGAGCAGTTCTTC
CASSIGQGSYNEQFF
>TRBJ2-2|-|TRBD1|14|TRBV2
TGTGCCAGCAGTTTGGACAGGGGTATCGGGGAGCTGTTTTTT
CASSLDRGIGELFF
>TRBJ1-1|once|-|14|TRBV10-3
TGTGCCATCAGTCAGGTCCCGACGAACACTGAAGCTTTCTTT
CAISQVPTNTEAFF
>TRBJ1-3|-|-|15|TRBV6-6
TGTGCCAGCAGTTACGTTACAGGCTCTGGAAACACCATATATTTT
CASSYVTGSGNTIYF
>TRBJ2-2|few|-|12|TRBV7-2
TGTGCCAGCAGCTTAGGGACCGGGGAGCTGTTTTTT
CASSLGTGELFF
>TRBJ2-3|-|-|16|TRBV5-4
TGTGCCAGCAGCCCGGGTTTGGCGCCTAGCACAGATACGCAGTATTTT
CASSPGLAPSTDTQYF
>TRBJ1-1|few|-|15|TRBV11-2
TGTGCCAGCAGCTTAGTTTGGCCGGGAAACGCTGAAGCTTTCTTT
CASSLVWPGNAEAFF
>TRBJ1-3|-|-|15|TRBV30
TGTGCCTTGGATCCGACAGGCGCATCTGGAAACACCATATATTTT
CALDPTGASGNTIYF
>TRBJ2-3|-|-|13|TRBV6-6
TGTGCCAGCAGTTACTCGATCGCAGATACGCAGTATTTT
CASSYSIADTQYF
>TRBJ2-7|once|TRBD2|12|TRBV6-5
TGTGCCAGCAGGGGGACTAGCGGGACGGAGTACTTC
CASRGTSGTEYF
>TRBJ2-4|-|-|11|TRBV29-1
TGCAGCGTCACCGCCGGGAACATTCAGTACTTC
CSVTAGNIQYF
>TRBJ1-4|once|TRBD1|15|TRBV5-1
TGCGCCAGCAGCTGGGAGGGACAGGGGTATGAAAAACTGTTTTTT
CASSWEGQGYEKLFF
>TRBJ1-1|-|-|11|TRBV20-1
TGCAGTGCTATACGGGGGGGTGAAGCTTTCTTT
CSAIRGGEAFF
>TRBJ2-5|-|TRBD2|14|TRBV19
TGTGCCAGTAGTAACCTAGCGGACTTAGAGACCCAGTACTTC
CASSNLADLETQYF
>TRBJ2-7|-|TRBD1|14|TRBV2
TGTGCCAGCACCGCGGGACAGGGGGCCTACGAGCAGTACTTC
CASTAGQGAYEQYF
>TRBJ1-3|-|-|14|TRBV7-2
TGTGCCAGCAGCTTCTGGCTCTCTGGAAACACCATATATTTT
CASSFWLSGNTIYF
>TRBJ2-7|-|-|13|TRBV30
TGTGCCTGGAGTGTCGGGTCAGGTCACGAGCAGTACTTC
CAWSVGSGHEQYF